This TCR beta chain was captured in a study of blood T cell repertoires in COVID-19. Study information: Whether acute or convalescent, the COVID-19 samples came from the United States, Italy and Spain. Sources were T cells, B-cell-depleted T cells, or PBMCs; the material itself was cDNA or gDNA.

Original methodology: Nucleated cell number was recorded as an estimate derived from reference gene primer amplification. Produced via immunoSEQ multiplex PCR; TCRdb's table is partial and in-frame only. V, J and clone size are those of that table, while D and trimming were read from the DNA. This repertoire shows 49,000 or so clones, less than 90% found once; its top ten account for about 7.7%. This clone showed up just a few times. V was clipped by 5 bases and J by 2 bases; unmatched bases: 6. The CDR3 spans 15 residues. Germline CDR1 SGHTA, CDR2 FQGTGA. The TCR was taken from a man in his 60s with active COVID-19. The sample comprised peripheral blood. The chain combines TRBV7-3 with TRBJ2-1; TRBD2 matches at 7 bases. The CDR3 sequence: CASSPMAGAYNEQFF. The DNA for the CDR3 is TGTGCCAGCAGCCCCATGGCGGGGGCCTACAATGAGCAGTTCTTC. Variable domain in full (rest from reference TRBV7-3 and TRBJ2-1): GAGVSQTPSNKVTEKGKYVELRCDPISGHTALYWYRQSLGQGPEFLIYFQGTGAADDSGLPNDRFFAVRPEGSVSTLKIQRTERGDSAVYLCASSPMAGAYNEQFFGPGTRLTVL.